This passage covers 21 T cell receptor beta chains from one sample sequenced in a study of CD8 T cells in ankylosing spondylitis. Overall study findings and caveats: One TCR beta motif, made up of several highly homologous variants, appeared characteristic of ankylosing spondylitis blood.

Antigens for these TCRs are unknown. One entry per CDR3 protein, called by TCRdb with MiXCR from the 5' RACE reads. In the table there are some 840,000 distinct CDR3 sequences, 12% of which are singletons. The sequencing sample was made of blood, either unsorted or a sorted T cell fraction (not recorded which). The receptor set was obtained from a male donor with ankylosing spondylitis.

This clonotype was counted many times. The CDR3 region is CATTRGGVRRGAFF. In DNA form, the CDR3 reads TGTGCCACGACCCGGGGCGGGGTTAGGCGCGGGGCTTTCTTT. V is TRBV7-8 and J is TRBJ1-1, with D possibly TRBD1 on 5 matching bases. Germline lookup yields CDR1 SGHVS and CDR2 FQNEAQ. The V end was cut by 10 bases, the J end by 11 bases, with 26 bases between. The CDR3 totals 14 residues.

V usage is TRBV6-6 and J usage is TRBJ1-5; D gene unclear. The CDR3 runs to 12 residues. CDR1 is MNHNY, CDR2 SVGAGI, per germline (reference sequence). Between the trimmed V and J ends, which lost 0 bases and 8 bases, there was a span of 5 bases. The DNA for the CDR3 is TGTGCCAGCAGTTACTCCAAGGAGCCCCAGCATTTT. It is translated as CASSYSKEPQHF.

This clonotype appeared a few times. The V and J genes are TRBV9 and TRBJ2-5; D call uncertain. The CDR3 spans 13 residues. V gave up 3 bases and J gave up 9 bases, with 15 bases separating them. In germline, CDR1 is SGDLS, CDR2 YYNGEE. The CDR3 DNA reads TGTGCCAGCAGCGATACCCCAAATGAGGCCCAGTACTTC. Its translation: CASSDTPNEAQYF.

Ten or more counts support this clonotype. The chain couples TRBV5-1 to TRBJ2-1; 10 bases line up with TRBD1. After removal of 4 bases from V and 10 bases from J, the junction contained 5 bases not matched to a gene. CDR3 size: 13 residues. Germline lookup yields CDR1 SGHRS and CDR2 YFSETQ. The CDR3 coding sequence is TGCGCCAGCAGCGGGACAGGGGCAAGCGAGCAGTTCTTC. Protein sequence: CASSGTGASEQFF.

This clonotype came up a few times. The CDR3 loop is CASSIGSYPQETQYF. The CDR3 DNA follows: TGTGCCAGCAGCATCGGGAGTTATCCACAAGAGACCCAGTACTTC. The chain joins TRBV7-9 to TRBJ2-5, with D possibly TRBD2 on 6 matching bases. Germline assignment: CDR1 SEHNR and CDR2 FQNEAQ (reference sequence). Trimming left V 5 bases short and J 2 bases short, with 15 bases between. This CDR3 region has 15 residues.

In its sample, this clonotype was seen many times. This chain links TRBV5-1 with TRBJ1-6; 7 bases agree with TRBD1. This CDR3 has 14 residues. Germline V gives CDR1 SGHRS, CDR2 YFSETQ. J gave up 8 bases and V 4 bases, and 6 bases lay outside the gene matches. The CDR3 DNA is TGCGCCAGCAGCCCGGGACAGTTGGATTCACCCCTCCACTTT. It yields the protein CASSPGQLDSPLHF. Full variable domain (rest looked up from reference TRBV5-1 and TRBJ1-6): KAGVTQTPRYLIKTRGQQVTLSCSPISGHRSVSWYQQTPGQGLQFLFEYFSETQRNKGNFPGRFSGRQFSNSRSEMNVSTLELGDSALYLCASSPGQLDSPLHFGNGTRLTVT.

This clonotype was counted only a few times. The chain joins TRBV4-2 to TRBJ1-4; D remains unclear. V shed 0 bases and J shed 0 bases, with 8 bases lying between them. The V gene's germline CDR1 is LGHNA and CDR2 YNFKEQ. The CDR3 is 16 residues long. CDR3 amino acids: CASSQDPAATNEKLFF. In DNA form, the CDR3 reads TGTGCCAGCAGCCAAGACCCCGCCGCAACTAATGAAAAACTGTTTTTT.

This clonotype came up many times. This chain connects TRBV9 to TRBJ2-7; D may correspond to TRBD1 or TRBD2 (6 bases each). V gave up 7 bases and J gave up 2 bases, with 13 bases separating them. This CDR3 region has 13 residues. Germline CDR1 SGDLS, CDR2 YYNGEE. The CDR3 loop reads CASSRGVTYEQYF. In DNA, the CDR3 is TGTGCCAGCTCTAGGGGGGTCACCTACGAGCAGTACTTC.

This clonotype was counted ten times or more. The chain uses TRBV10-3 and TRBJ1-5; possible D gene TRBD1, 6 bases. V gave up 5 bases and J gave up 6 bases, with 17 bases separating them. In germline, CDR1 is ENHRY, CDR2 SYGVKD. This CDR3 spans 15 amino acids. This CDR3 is CAISSHRDGTQPQHF. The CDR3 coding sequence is TGTGCCATCAGTTCTCACAGGGATGGGACTCAGCCCCAGCATTTT.

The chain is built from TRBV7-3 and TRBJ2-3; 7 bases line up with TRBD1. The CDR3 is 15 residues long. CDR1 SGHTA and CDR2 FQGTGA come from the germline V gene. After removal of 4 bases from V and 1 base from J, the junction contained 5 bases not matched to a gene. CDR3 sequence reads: CASSYRGFGTDTQYF. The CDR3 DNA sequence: TGTGCCAGCAGCTACAGGGGATTCGGCACAGATACGCAGTATTTT.

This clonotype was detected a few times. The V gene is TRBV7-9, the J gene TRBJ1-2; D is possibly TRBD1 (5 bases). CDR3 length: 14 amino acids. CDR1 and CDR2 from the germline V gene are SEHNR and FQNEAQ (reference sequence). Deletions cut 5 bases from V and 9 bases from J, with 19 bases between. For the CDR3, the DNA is TGTGCCAGCAGCCCCCCGAGAGGGGAGGTGCGCTACACCTTC. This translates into CASSPPRGEVRYTF.

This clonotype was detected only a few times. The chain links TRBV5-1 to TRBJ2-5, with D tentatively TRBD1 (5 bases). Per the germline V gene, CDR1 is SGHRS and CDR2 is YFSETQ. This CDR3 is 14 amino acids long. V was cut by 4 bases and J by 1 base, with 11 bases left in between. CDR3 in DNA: TGCGCCAGCAGCCCGTGGGGCGTCCAAGAGACCCAGTACTTC. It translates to CASSPWGVQETQYF.

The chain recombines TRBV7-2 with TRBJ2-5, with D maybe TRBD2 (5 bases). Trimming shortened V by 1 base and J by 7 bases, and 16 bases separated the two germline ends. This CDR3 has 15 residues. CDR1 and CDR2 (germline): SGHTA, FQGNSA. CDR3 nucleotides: TGTGCCAGCAGCTTAGATGGGCCGGCAGGAGGGACCCAGTACTTC. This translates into CASSLDGPAGGTQYF.

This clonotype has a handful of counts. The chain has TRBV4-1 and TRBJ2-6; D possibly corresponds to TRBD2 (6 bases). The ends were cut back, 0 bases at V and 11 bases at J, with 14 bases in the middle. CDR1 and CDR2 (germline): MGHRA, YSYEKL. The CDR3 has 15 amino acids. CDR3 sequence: CASSQDAGHRDVLTF. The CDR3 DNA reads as TGCGCCAGCAGCCAAGATGCGGGGCATCGGGACGTCCTGACTTTC.

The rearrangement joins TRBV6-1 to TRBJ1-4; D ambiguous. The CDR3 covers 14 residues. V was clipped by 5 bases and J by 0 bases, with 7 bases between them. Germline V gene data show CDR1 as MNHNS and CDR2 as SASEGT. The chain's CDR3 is CASSTIATNEKLFF. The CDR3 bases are TGTGCCAGCAGTACCATTGCAACTAATGAAAAACTGTTTTTT.

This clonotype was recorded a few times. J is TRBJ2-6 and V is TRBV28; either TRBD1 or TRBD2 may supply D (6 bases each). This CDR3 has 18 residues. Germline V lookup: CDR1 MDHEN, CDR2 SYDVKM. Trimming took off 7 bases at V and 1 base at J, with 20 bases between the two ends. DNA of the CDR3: TGTGCCAGCACCCGGGGGAGGACAGTTAAGTCTGGGGCCAACGTCCTGACTTTC. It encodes CASTRGRTVKSGANVLTF.

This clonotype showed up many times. The CDR3: CASSLVEVLNTEAFF. In DNA form, the CDR3 reads TGTGCCAGCAGCTTAGTTGAGGTCTTGAACACTGAAGCTTTCTTT. J is TRBJ1-1 and V is TRBV7-2; no clear D gene. The CDR3 spans 15 residues. Trimming removed 1 base from V and 0 bases from J, with 9 bases in between. The germline gives CDR1 SGHTA, CDR2 FQGNSA. Complete variable domain (other parts from reference TRBV7-2 and TRBJ1-1): GAGVSQSPSNKVTEKGKDVELRCDPISGHTALYWYRQSLGQGLEFLIYFQGNSAPDKSGLPSDRFSAERTGGSVSTLTIQRTQQEDSAVYLCASSLVEVLNTEAFFGQGTRLTVV.

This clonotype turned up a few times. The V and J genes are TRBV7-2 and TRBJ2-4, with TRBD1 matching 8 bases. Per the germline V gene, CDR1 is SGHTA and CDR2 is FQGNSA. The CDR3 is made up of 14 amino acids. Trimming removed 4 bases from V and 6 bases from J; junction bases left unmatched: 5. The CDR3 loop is CASSWDRSRNIQYF. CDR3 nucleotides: TGTGCCAGCAGCTGGGACAGGTCCAGAAACATTCAGTACTTC.

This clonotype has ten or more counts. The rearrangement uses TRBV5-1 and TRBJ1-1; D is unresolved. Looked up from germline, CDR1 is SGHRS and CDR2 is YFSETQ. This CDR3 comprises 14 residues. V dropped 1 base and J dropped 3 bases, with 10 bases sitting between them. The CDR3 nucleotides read TGCGCCAGCAGCTTGACAGCCCGGGACACTGAAGCTTTCTTT. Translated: CASSLTARDTEAFF.

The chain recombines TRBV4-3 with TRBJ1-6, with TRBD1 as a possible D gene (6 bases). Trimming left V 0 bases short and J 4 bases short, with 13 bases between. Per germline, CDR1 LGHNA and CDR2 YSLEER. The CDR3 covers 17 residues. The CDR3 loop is CASSQDKRGTYNSPLHF. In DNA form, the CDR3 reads TGCGCCAGCAGCCAAGATAAAAGGGGGACTTATAATTCACCCCTCCACTTT.

The CDR3, as DNA: TGCAGTGCCCCTCCCCGAATCGGCAAAGATACGCAGTATTTT. This codes for CSAPPRIGKDTQYF. This chain joins TRBV20-1 and TRBJ2-3, with D uncertain. The CDR3 consists of 14 residues. V was trimmed by 6 bases and J by 5 bases, leaving 18 bases between them. The germline V gene encodes CDR1 DFQATT and CDR2 SNEGSKA (reference sequence).